This T cell receptor (beta chain) comes out of a study of identical twins. General observations from the study: Modeled out-of-frame TCR alpha sharing in monozygotic twins fell below observed levels.

Comment on this clonotype: Antigen unknown.

TCRdb redid the calling of the 5' RACE reads with MiXCR, one entry per CDR3 protein. The sample carries 450,000 to 600,000 distinct CDR3 sequences, 20% to 25% recorded once. These data are also associated with another study on yellow fever vaccine responses in identical twins.

The receptor was isolated from a woman younger than 35 in good health. Specimen: CD4+ T cells sorted from blood.

CDR3 nucleotide sequence: TGTGCCGGGAAAGGACAGAGCTCCTACAATGAGCAGTTCTTC. Translating it yields CAGKGQSSYNEQFF. The chain joins TRBV7-2 to TRBJ2-1, with D perhaps matching TRBD1 (6 bases). Trimming removed 11 bases from V and 0 bases from J, with 14 bases in between. The V gene's germline CDR1 is SGHTA and CDR2 FQGNSA. The CDR3 sequence is 14 residues long.